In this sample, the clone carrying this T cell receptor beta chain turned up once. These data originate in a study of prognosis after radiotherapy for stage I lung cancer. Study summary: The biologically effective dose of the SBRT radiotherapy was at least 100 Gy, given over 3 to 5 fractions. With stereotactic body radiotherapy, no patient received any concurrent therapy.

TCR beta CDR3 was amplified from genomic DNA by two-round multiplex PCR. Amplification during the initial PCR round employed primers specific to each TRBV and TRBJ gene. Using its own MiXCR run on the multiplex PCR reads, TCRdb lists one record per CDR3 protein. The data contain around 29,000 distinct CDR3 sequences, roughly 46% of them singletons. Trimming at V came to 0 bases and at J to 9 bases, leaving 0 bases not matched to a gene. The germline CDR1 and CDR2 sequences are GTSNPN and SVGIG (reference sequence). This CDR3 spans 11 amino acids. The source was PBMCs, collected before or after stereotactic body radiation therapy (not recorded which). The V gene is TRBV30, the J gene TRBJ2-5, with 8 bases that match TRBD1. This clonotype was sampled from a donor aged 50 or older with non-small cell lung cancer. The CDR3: CAWSVQGAQYF. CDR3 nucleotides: TGTGCCTGGAGTGTACAGGGGGCCCAGTACTTC. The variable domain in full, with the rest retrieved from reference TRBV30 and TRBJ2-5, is SQTIHQWPATLVQPVGSPLSLECTVEGTSNPNLYWYRQAAGRGLQLLFYSVGIGQISSEVPQNLSASRPQDRQFILSSKKLLLSDSGFYLCAWSVQGAQYFGPGTRLLVL.